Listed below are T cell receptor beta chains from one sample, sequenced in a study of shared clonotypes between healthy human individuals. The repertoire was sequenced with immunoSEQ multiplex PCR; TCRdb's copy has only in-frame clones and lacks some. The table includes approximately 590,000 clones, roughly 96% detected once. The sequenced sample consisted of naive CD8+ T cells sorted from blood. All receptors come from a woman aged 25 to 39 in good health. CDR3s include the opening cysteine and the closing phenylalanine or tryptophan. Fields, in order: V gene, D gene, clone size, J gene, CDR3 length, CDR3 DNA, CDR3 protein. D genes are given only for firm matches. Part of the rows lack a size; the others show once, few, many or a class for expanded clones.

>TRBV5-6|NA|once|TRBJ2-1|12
TGTGCCAGCAGCGATTTGACTAATGAGCAGTTCTTC
CASSDLTNEQFF
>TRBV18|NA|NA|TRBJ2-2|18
TGTGCCAGCTCACCACCTAAGGGAGTCCTCGGGAACACCGGGGAGCTGTTTTTT
CASSPPKGVLGNTGELFF
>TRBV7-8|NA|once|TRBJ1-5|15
TGTGCCAGCAGCGTCCGGTCACTCGTCCGGCAGCCCCAGCATTTT
CASSVRSLVRQPQHF
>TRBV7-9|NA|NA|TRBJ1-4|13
TGTGCCAGCAGCTTGTTAAATGAAAAATTGTTGTTTTTT
CASSLLNEKLLFF
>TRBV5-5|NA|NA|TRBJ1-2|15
TGTGCCAGCAGCTTGGGTTCAGCACTAAACTATGGCTACACCTTC
CASSLGSALNYGYTF
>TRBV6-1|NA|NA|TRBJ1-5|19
TGTGCCAGCAGTGGGGTTTCAGGACTGCGAGGATATAGCAATCAGCCCCAGCATTTT
CASSGVSGLRGYSNQPQHF
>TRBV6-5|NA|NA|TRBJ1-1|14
TGTGCCAGCAGTTACGTCGGACAATACACTGAAGCTTTCTTT
CASSYVGQYTEAFF
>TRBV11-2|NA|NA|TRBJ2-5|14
TGTGCCAGCAGCTTAAAAGCAGGGAGGGAGACCCAGTACTTC
CASSLKAGRETQYF
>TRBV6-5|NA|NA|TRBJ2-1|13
TGTGCCAGCAGTTACTCAGGTCCCTATGAGCAGTTCTTC
CASSYSGPYEQFF
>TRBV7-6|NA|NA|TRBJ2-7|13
TGTGCCAGCAGCAATACTTTGGGGGGAGAGTCGTACTTC
CASSNTLGGESYF
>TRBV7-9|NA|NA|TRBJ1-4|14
TGTGCCAGCAGCCCTGGGCCCGGGCTTGAACAACTGTTTTTT
CASSPGPGLEQLFF
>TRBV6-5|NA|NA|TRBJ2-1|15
TGTGCCAGCAGTCCTTCGTTTGGGGGCCTGAATGAGCAGTTCTTC
CASSPSFGGLNEQFF
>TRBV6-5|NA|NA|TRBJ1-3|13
TGTGCCAGCAGCCCTGGGACAGGAAACACCATATATTTT
CASSPGTGNTIYF
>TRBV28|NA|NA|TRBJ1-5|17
TGTGCCAGCAGTTTATTTTTGACAGGTTCGGGGTATCAGCCCCAGCATTTT
CASSLFLTGSGYQPQHF
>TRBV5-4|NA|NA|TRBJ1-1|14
TGTGCCAGCAGCTTAATCGGCTCGAACACTGAAGCTTTCTTT
CASSLIGSNTEAFF
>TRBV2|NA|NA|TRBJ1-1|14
TGTGCCAGCAGTGAAACGACGGTGAACACTGAAGCTTTCTTT
CASSETTVNTEAFF
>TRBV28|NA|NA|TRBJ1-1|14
TGTGCCAGCAGTTTTACAGGTATGAACACTGAAGCTTTCTTT
CASSFTGMNTEAFF
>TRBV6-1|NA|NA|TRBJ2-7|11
TGTGCCAGCAGTGAAATACCTTTCCAGTACTTC
CASSEIPFQYF
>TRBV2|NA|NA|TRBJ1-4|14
TGTGCCAGCAGATACGACGGCCCGTCGGAAAAACTGTTTTTT
CASRYDGPSEKLFF
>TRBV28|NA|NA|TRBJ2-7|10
TGTGCCAGCGCCACTTACGAGCAGTACTTC
CASATYEQYF
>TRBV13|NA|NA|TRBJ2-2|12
TGTGCCAGCAGCTTGGGTGCCGGGGAGCTGTTTTTT
CASSLGAGELFF
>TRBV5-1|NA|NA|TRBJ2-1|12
TGCGCCAGCAGCCAAGGGGTCTATGAGCAGTTCTTC
CASSQGVYEQFF
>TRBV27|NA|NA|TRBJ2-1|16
TGTGCCAGCGCGGGCCTTACTCAGGGTGGGTCCAATGAGCAGTTCTTC
CASAGLTQGGSNEQFF
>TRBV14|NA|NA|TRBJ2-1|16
TGTGCCAGCAGCCAAGTCGGCGGCGTGTCCTACAATGAGCAGTTCTTC
CASSQVGGVSYNEQFF
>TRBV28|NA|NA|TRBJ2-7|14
TGTGCCAGCAGGCAACCGGACAGCTCCTACGAGCAGTACTTC
CASRQPDSSYEQYF
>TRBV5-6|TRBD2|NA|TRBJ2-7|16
TGTGCCAGCAGCTTGGTTACGGGAGGGGCACTTCGGGAGCAGTACTTC
CASSLVTGGALREQYF
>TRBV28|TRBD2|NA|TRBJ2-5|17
TGTGCCAGCAGTCTTCTCGGGACTAGCGAATACCAAGAGACCCAGTACTTC
CASSLLGTSEYQETQYF
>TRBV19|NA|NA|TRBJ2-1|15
TGTGCCAGTAGGCCCACTACGAGCTCCTACAATGAGCAGTTCTTC
CASRPTTSSYNEQFF
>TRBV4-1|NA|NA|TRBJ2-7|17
TGCGCCAGCAGCCAAGGAGGGGCCCCCGCTTCTCTCTACGAGCAGTACTTC
CASSQGGAPASLYEQYF
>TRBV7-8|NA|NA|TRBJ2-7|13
TGTGCCAGCAGCTCCGGGGGATCCTACGAGCAGTACTTC
CASSSGGSYEQYF
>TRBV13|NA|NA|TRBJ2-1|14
TGTGCCAGCAGCCCGGACGAGGGAGGTCGTGAGCAGTTCTTC
CASSPDEGGREQFF
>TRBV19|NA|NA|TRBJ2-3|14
TGTGCCAGTAGTATAGATCGGTCTACAGATACGCAGTATTTT
CASSIDRSTDTQYF